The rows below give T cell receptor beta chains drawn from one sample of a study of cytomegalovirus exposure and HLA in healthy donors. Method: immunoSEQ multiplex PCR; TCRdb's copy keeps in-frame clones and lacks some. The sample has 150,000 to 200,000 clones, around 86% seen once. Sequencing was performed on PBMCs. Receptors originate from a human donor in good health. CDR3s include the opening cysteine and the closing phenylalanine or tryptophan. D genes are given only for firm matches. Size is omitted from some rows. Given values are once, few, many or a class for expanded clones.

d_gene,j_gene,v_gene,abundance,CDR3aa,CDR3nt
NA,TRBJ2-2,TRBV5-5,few,CASSPMGATNTGELFF,TGTGCCAGCAGCCCCATGGGGGCTACGAACACCGGGGAGCTGTTTTTT
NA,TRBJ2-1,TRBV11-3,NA,CASSLKGLTDEQFF,TGTGCCAGCAGCTTGAAGGGACTCACGGATGAGCAGTTCTTC
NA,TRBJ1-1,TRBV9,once,CASSVEGEVAEAFF,TGTGCCAGCAGCGTAGAAGGGGAGGTCGCTGAAGCTTTCTTT
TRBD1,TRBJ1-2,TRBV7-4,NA,CASSRGQEYGYTF,TGTGCCAGCAGCCGGGGACAGGAGTATGGCTACACCTTC
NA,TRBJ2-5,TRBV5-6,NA,CASSVGAQETQYF,TGTGCCAGCAGCGTGGGGGCCCAAGAGACCCAGTACTTC
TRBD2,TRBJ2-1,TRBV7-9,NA,CASSTALGGVMNEQFF,TGTGCCAGCAGCACCGCTCTGGGGGGGGTTATGAATGAGCAGTTCTTC
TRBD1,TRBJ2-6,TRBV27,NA,CASGDRGPGANVLTF,TGTGCCAGCGGGGACAGGGGGCCTGGGGCCAACGTCCTGACTTTC
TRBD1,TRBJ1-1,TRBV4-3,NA,CASSRTGTGGREAFF,TGCGCCAGCAGCCGTACCGGGACAGGGGGCAGAGAAGCTTTCTTT
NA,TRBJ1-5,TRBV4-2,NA,CASSQDKGPRGNQPQHF,TGTGCCAGCAGCCAAGATAAAGGTCCGAGGGGCAATCAGCCCCAGCATTTT
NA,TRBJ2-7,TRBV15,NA,CATSRDLSGNGYEQYF,TGTGCCACCAGCAGAGATCTTTCCGGGAACGGATACGAGCAGTACTTC
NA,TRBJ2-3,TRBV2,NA,CASSEGGTRISTDTQYF,TGTGCCAGCAGTGAAGGTGGGACAAGAATTTCCACAGATACGCAGTATTTT
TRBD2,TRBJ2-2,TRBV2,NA,CASCAFSGGFTGELFF,TGTGCCAGCTGTGCCTTTAGCGGGGGGTTTACCGGGGAGCTGTTTTTT
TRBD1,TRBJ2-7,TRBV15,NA,CATSRAGTGGCEQYF,TGTGCCACCAGCAGAGCCGGGACAGGGGGCTGCGAGCAGTACTTC
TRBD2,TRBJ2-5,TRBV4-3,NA,CASSQMGTRDQETQYF,TGCGCCAGCAGCCAGATGGGGACTAGGGATCAAGAGACCCAGTACTTC
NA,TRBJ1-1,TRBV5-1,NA,CASSLAGGESEAFF,TGCGCCAGCAGCTTGGCCGGGGGTGAGTCTGAAGCTTTCTTT
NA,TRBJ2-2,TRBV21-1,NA,CASSSRPDIGELFF,TGTGCCAGCAGCTCCCGTCCGGACATTGGCGAGCTGTTTTTT
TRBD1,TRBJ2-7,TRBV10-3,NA,CAIRIQGADEQYF,TGTGCCATCAGGATACAGGGGGCCGACGAGCAGTACTTC
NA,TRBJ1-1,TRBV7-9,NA,CSSSFIDSWAEAFF,TGTTCCAGCAGCTTCATCGACAGTTGGGCTGAAGCTTTCTTT
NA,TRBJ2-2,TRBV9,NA,CASSVVLDSPGELFF,TGTGCCAGCAGCGTAGTATTAGACAGTCCCGGGGAGCTGTTTTTT
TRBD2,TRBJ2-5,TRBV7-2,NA,CASSMTSGDQETQYF,TGTGCCAGCAGCATGACTAGCGGGGACCAAGAGACCCAGTACTTC
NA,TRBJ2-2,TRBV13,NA,CASSLGPPGGELFF,TGTGCCAGCAGCTTAGGACCCCCCGGGGGGGAGCTGTTTTTT
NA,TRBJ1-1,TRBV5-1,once,CASSLDRNTEAFF,TGCGCCAGCAGCTTGGACAGAAACACTGAAGCTTTCTTT
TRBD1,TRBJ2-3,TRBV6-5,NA,CASTQTGIVDTQYF,TGTGCCAGCACCCAGACAGGGATTGTGGATACGCAGTATTTT
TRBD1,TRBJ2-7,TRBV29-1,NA,CSVGQGRNEQYF,TGCAGCGTTGGACAGGGAAGAAACGAGCAGTACTTC
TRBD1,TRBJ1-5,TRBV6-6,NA,CASRLRDRSNQPQHF,TGTGCCAGCAGACTTAGGGACAGATCCAATCAGCCCCAGCATTTT
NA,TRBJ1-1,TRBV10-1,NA,CASSDAGMNTEAFF,TGCGCCAGCAGTGACGCGGGTATGAACACTGAAGCTTTCTTT
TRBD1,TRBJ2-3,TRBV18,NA,CASSPDRVPSTDTQYF,TGTGCCAGCTCACCCGACAGGGTGCCTAGCACAGATACGCAGTATTTT
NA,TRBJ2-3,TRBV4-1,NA,CASSQEPSVITDTQYF,TGCGCCAGCAGCCAAGAACCTAGCGTAATCACAGATACGCAGTATTTT
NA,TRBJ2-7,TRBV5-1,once,CASSLGLAREQYF,TGCGCCAGCAGCTTGGGTTTAGCGCGCGAGCAGTACTTC
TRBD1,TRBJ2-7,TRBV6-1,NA,CASRNTGVYEQYF,TGTGCCAGCAGGAATACAGGGGTATACGAGCAGTACTTC
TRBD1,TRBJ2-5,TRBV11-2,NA,CASSLYPGGETQYF,TGTGCCAGCAGCTTATATCCAGGGGGCGAGACCCAGTACTTC
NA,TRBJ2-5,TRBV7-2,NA,CASSLTGRGYQETQYF,TGTGCCAGCAGCTTAACTGGTCGGGGATACCAAGAGACCCAGTACTTC
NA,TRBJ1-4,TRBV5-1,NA,CASSSVGGVNEKLFF,TGCGCCAGCAGCTCCGTGGGAGGGGTTAATGAAAAACTGTTTTTT
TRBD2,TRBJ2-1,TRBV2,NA,CASSAAGGRLYEQFF,TGTGCCAGCAGTGCTGCGGGGGGGCGTCTTTATGAGCAGTTCTTC
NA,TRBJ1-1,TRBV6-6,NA,CASRGGDSDTEAFF,TGTGCCAGCAGGGGAGGGGACTCGGACACTGAAGCTTTCTTT
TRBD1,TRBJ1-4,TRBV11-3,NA,CASSFVRGLEANEKLFF,TGTGCCAGCAGCTTTGTGAGGGGGCTAGAGGCTAATGAAAAACTGTTTTTT
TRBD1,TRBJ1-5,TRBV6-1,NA,CASSDTPRGVNQPQHF,TGTGCCAGCAGTGATACCCCCAGGGGGGTCAATCAGCCCCAGCATTTT
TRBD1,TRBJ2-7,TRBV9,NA,CASSEDTGTGYEQYF,TGTGCCAGCAGCGAGGATACCGGGACAGGGTACGAGCAGTACTTC
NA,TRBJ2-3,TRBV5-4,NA,CASSLDLSSASGDTQYF,TGTGCCAGCAGCTTGGATCTCTCTAGCGCGTCAGGGGATACGCAGTATTTT
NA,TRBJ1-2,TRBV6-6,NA,CASSPSRGHGYTF,TGTGCCAGCAGCCCCAGCAGGGGACATGGCTACACCTTC
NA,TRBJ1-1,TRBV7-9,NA,CASSLAVTDSINTEAFF,TGTGCCAGCAGCTTAGCGGTTACGGACAGCATAAACACTGAAGCTTTCTTT
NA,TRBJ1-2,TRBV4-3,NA,CASSQSLGLVYGYTF,TGCGCCAGCAGCCAGTCCCTTGGACTGGTCTATGGCTACACCTTC
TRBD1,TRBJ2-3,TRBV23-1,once,CATKGAEDTQYF,TGCGCCACCAAGGGGGCTGAGGATACGCAGTATTTT
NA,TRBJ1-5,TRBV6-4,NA,CASLGYRAVFNQPQHF,TGTGCCAGCCTTGGTTACAGGGCCGTCTTCAATCAGCCCCAGCATTTT
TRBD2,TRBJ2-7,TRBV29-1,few,CSAWDYRSYEQYF,TGCAGCGCTTGGGACTATCGTTCCTACGAGCAGTACTTC
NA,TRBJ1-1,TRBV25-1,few,CASSDPGGDTEAFF,TGTGCCAGCAGTGACCCGGGGGGGGACACTGAAGCTTTCTTT
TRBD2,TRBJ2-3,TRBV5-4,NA,CASSSWGSGGARFRTDTQYF,TGTGCCAGCAGCTCTTGGGGCAGCGGGGGGGCCAGGTTTCGCACAGATACGCAGTATTTT
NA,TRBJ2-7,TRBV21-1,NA,CASTHRGAREQYF,TGTGCCAGCACCCACCGGGGGGCTCGCGAGCAGTACTTC
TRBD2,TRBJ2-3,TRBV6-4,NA,CASSDLASGHTDTQYF,TGTGCCAGCAGTGATTTGGCTAGCGGACACACAGATACGCAGTATTTT
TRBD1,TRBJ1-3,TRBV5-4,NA,CASSLGGTGGNTIYF,TGTGCCAGCAGCTTGGGGGGGACAGGGGGAAACACCATATATTTT
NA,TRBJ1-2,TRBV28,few,CASLPGNFYYGYTF,TGTGCCAGCCTCCCAGGGAATTTCTACTATGGCTACACCTTC
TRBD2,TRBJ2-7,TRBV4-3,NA,CASSARLGLAASYEQYF,TGCGCCAGCAGCGCCCGACTAGGACTAGCGGCTTCCTACGAGCAGTACTTC
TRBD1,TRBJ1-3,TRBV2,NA,CASVGQGDTIYF,TGTGCCAGCGTTGGGCAGGGGGACACCATATATTTT
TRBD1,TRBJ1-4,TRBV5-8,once,CASSAARDRPWEKLFF,TGTGCCAGCAGCGCCGCCCGGGACAGACCTTGGGAAAAACTGTTTTTT